This T cell receptor (beta chain) derives from a study of T cell repertoires in cytomegalovirus infection. Study information: Carrying CMV and the relevant HLA type showed in public TCR beta signatures. Study-wide findings and caveats: The study identified carriers of CMV plus the relevant HLA from cumulative public TCR beta family frequency. Ex vivo, HLA-C-restricted CMV-specific TCR beta clonotypes prevailed over the rest of the response.

V dropped 1 base and J dropped 5; count of bases not matched to a gene: 7. Germline V gene data show CDR1 as SEHNR and CDR2 as FQNEAQ (reference sequence). The CDR3 is 15 residues long. Points on this clonotype: Its antigen is unidentified.

One entry per CDR3 protein results from TCRdb running MiXCR on the reads. Among roughly 240,000 distinct CDR3 sequences listed, 6% to 8% were seen once. The chain recombines TRBV7-9 with TRBJ2-5, with TRBD2 identical over 7 bases. This clonotype was obtained from a human donor in good health (CMV status not recorded). Some clones in this sample may be carry-over from other donors' samples. Source material: PBMCs. CDR3 residues: CASSLGASGTETQYF. The CDR3, as DNA: TGTGCCAGCAGCTTAGGGGCTAGCGGCACGGAGACCCAGTACTTC.